The 10 T cell receptor beta chains presented below share a single source sample, sequenced in a study of shared clonotypes between healthy human individuals. Repertoires were generated with immunoSEQ multiplex PCR, while TCRdb's copy carries only in-frame clones and drops some. The sample shows 2 million to 3 million clones, more than 85% of them seen only once. Sequencing input: naive CD4+ T cells from PBMCs. Subset noted: CD45RA+ positively selected. These receptors all stem from a young man in good health. Some clones in this sample may be carry-over from other donors' samples.

This chain connects TRBV19 to TRBJ2-1; D is perhaps TRBD2 (6 bases). The CDR3 is 13 amino acids. CDR1 LNHDA and CDR2 SQIVND come from the germline V gene (reference sequence). V dropped 7 bases and J dropped 9 bases, with 16 bases sitting between them. CDR3: CASMGRGGAEQFF. Written as DNA, the CDR3 is TGTGCCAGTATGGGGCGGGGCGGCGCTGAGCAGTTCTTC.

Notes on this clone: Other DNA variants within this sample encode the same CDR3. The chain has TRBV28 and TRBJ2-3; 14 bases map to TRBD2. The CDR3 is 16 amino acids. The V gene end was trimmed by 5 bases and the J gene end by 1 base; junction bases not matched to a gene: 2. Germline V lookup: CDR1 MDHEN, CDR2 SYDVKM. DNA for the CDR3: TGTGCCAGCAGTCTGGGACTAGCGGGAGGCACAGATACGCAGTATTTT. Encoded protein: CASSLGLAGGTDTQYF.

As DNA, the CDR3 is TGTGCCAGCAGTAATGGGGCTGGGGCCAACGTCCTGACTTTC. It is translated as CASSNGAGANVLTF. The chain has TRBV6-5 and TRBJ2-6, with D hard to call. Germline lookup yields CDR1 MNHEY and CDR2 SVGAGI. This CDR3 has 14 amino acids. The V end lost 5 bases, the J end lost 2 bases, and 7 bases lay between the germline ends.

In this sample, this clone turned up once. V gene TRBV5-1 combines with J gene TRBJ2-1; unclear D gene. V lost 0 bases to trimming and J lost 0 bases, with 7 bases between them. Germline CDR1 is SGHRS and CDR2 is YFSETQ. The CDR3 runs to 15 residues. As DNA, the CDR3 is TGCGCCAGCAGCTTGGGTATGGCCTCCTACAATGAGCAGTTCTTC. It yields the protein CASSLGMASYNEQFF.

This clone was seen a single time. The rearrangement uses TRBV6-1 and TRBJ2-7; possible D gene TRBD2, 6 bases. This CDR3 comprises 15 residues. Germline CDR1 reads MNHNS; CDR2 reads SASEGT. V was clipped by 3 bases and J by 6 bases, with 18 bases between them. The CDR3 DNA is TGTGCCAGCAGTGACAGGGCGGGAAGGTCGGGCGAGCAGTACTTC. This encodes CASSDRAGRSGEQYF.

The genes are TRBV6-1 and TRBJ1-1; D is unresolved. Germline-derived CDR1 and CDR2 are MNHNS and SASEGT. This CDR3 contains 13 residues. V gave up 5 bases and J gave up 6 bases, with 13 bases separating them. CDR3 coding DNA: TGTGCCAGCAGTTTTACGATAGGCGCTGAAGCTTTCTTT. Its protein is CASSFTIGAEAFF.

This chain's CDR3 is CASKTSGSLHRETQYF. The CDR3 DNA is TGTGCCAGCAAAACTAGCGGGAGTTTACACCGGGAGACCCAGTACTTC. The rearrangement joins TRBV28 to TRBJ2-5; TRBD2 aligns across 11 bases. Germline trimming cut 7 bases from V and 5 bases from J; bases unmatched to any gene: 12. The germline gives CDR1 MDHEN, CDR2 SYDVKM. There are 16 residues in the CDR3. The full variable domain, its missing parts supplied by reference TRBV28 and TRBJ2-5, is DVKVTQSSRYLVKRTGEKVFLECVQDMDHENMFWYRQDPGLGLRLIYFSYDVKMKEKGDIPEGYSVSREKKERFSLILESASTNQTSMYLCASKTSGSLHRETQYFGPGTRLLVL.

This sequence joins TRBV7-2 and TRBJ1-2; D call uncertain. The CDR3 runs to 14 residues. CDR1 SGHTA and CDR2 FQGNSA come from the germline V gene. Trimming shortened V by 1 base and J by 6 bases, and 12 bases separated the two germline ends. Here the CDR3 reads CASSLGGGLDGYTF. The CDR3 region has the DNA TGTGCCAGCAGCTTAGGCGGTGGATTAGATGGCTACACCTTC.

The chain uses TRBV7-3 and TRBJ2-2; a weak D match, TRBD2 (6 bases). Per the germline V gene, CDR1 is SGHTA and CDR2 is FQGTGA. The V end lost 3 bases, the J end lost 5 bases, and 19 bases lay between the germline ends. The CDR3 spans 17 residues. CDR3 amino acids: CASSLRLTGTRTGELFF. CDR3 coding DNA: TGTGCCAGCAGCTTGAGGCTTACCGGGACTCGAACCGGGGAGCTGTTTTTT.

Of note for this clone: The sample carries other DNA sequences with the same CDR3. This chain connects TRBV5-1 to TRBJ2-1; D unresolved. Germline V gene data show CDR1 as SGHRS and CDR2 as YFSETQ. V was cut by 0 bases and J by 2 bases, with 9 bases left in between. CDR3 size: 15 residues. This CDR3 is CASSLGGSTYNEQFF. Written as DNA, the CDR3 is TGCGCCAGCAGCTTGGGGGGAAGCACCTACAATGAGCAGTTCTTC. Full variable domain (outside the CDR3, taken from reference TRBV5-1 and TRBJ2-1): KAGVTQTPRYLIKTRGQQVTLSCSPISGHRSVSWYQQTPGQGLQFLFEYFSETQRNKGNFPGRFSGRQFSNSRSEMNVSTLELGDSALYLCASSLGGSTYNEQFFGPGTRLTVL.